Listed below are T cell receptor beta chains from one sample, sequenced in a study of T cell responses to AZD1222 COVID-19 vaccine. The data were produced by immunoSEQ multiplex PCR, yet TCRdb's version contains in-frame clones alone and is incomplete. The sample holds around 140,000 clones, about 93% seen once. This specimen consisted of peripheral blood, obtained on day 0 of AZD1222 vaccination. All receptors derive from an adult in good health. Each CDR3 is given with its conserved first and last residue. A D gene is named only where the DNA matches it firmly. Size is stated for part of the rows, as once, few or many counts, or as a class when the clone is expanded.

size	V	J	D	DNA	CDR3
NA	TRBV19	TRBJ1-5	NA	TGTGCCAGTAGTCCGTCTGGGTGGGGGGCAGCTCAGCCCCAGCATTTT	CASSPSGWGAAQPQHF
NA	TRBV30	TRBJ1-1	NA	TGTGCCTGGACGTTGAACACTGAAGCTTTCTTT	CAWTLNTEAFF
NA	TRBV19	TRBJ2-4	NA	TGTGCCAGTAGTTTTGGGGGCATCGGAGCCAAAAACATTCAGTACTTC	CASSFGGIGAKNIQYF
NA	TRBV11-2	TRBJ1-2	NA	TGTGCCAGCAGCTTAGGGGAGGGATTCAACTATGGCTACACCTTC	CASSLGEGFNYGYTF
NA	TRBV7-3	TRBJ2-1	TRBD2	TGTGCCAGCAGCTCGCTAGCGGGGGGGAGCTCCTACAATGAGCAGTTCTTC	CASSSLAGGSSYNEQFF
NA	TRBV28	TRBJ2-7	NA	TGTGCCAGCAGTCCTTTAGGGGAAACCTACGAGCAGTACTTC	CASSPLGETYEQYF
NA	TRBV20-1	TRBJ2-7	NA	TGCAGTGCTAGGGGGCCCAGGGAGGAGTACTTC	CSARGPREEYF
once	TRBV19	TRBJ2-1	TRBD1	TGTGCCAGTAGTATATCGACAGGGGGTAGGCAGTTCTTC	CASSISTGGRQFF
once	TRBV2	TRBJ1-2	NA	TGTGCCAGCAGTAAGGAAGGAGACTATGGCTACACCTTC	CASSKEGDYGYTF
NA	TRBV6-5	TRBJ2-7	TRBD2	TGTGCCAGCGGATCTAGCGGGAGAGGGTCCTACGAGCAGTACTTC	CASGSSGRGSYEQYF
NA	TRBV7-2	TRBJ2-3	NA	TGTGCCAGCAGCTTCCCACAAATAGGTACGCAGTATTTT	CASSFPQIGTQYF
NA	TRBV18	TRBJ1-1	NA	TGTGCCAGCGGCTCATTAGACACTGAAGCTTTCTTT	CASGSLDTEAFF
NA	TRBV11-3	TRBJ1-3	NA	TGTGCCTCCGGGAGGCCCGCCTCTGGAAACACCATATATTTT	CASGRPASGNTIYF
NA	TRBV3-1/TRBV3-2	TRBJ2-2	TRBD2	TGTGCCAGCAGCCAGGATACCGGGACTAAGACACGGGGGGAGCTGTTTTTT	CASSQDTGTKTRGELFF
NA	TRBV27	TRBJ1-6	TRBD1	TGTGCCAGCAGTTTATTACAGGGGGCGAATTCACCCCTCCACTTT	CASSLLQGANSPLHF
once	TRBV4-1	TRBJ2-1	NA	TGCGCCAGCAGCCAATCGGGCGATGAGCAGTTCTTC	CASSQSGDEQFF
NA	TRBV7-2	TRBJ1-3	TRBD1	TGTGCCAGCAGCTTGGAAGGGGGCAGATGGGACACCATATATTTT	CASSLEGGRWDTIYF
NA	TRBV11-3	TRBJ2-5	NA	TGTGCCAGCAGCTTATCCCGCGGGGCTGAGACCCAGTACTTC	CASSLSRGAETQYF
few	TRBV5-4	TRBJ1-2	NA	TGTGCCAGCAGCTATGACAGCAACTATGGCTACACCTTC	CASSYDSNYGYTF
NA	TRBV6-5	TRBJ1-1	NA	TGTGCCAGCAGTTACGCCCCCGGGACACCGAACACTGAAGCTTTCTTT	CASSYAPGTPNTEAFF
NA	TRBV7-9	TRBJ2-1	NA	TGTGCCAGCAGTTATGGACTCCCCGGGGATGAGCAGTTCTTC	CASSYGLPGDEQFF
NA	TRBV29-1	TRBJ1-2	TRBD1	TGCAGCACCACCACAGGGGATGTTGGTAGTGGCTACACCTTC	CSTTTGDVGSGYTF
NA	TRBV5-6	TRBJ2-7	NA	TGTGCCAGCAGCTTATCCGACAGGGAGGCCTACGAGCAGTACTTC	CASSLSDREAYEQYF
NA	TRBV4-2	TRBJ1-2	TRBD1	TGTGCCAGCAGCCAAGAGAACAGGGGAGGCTATGGCTACACCTTC	CASSQENRGGYGYTF
many	TRBV2	TRBJ2-7	NA	TGTGCCAGCAGCGGACTTCTCCCCCCCTACGAGCAGTACTTC	CASSGLLPPYEQYF
NA	TRBV3-1/TRBV3-2	TRBJ2-1	NA	TGTGCCAGCAGCCAAGATGGGGGAGCCAATGAGCAGTTCTTC	CASSQDGGANEQFF
NA	TRBV7-9	TRBJ1-6	NA	TGTGCCAGCAGCTCGCCCGGACAACCCTATAATTCACCCCTCCACTTT	CASSSPGQPYNSPLHF
NA	TRBV5-1	TRBJ1-6	TRBD1	TGCGCCAGCAGCTGGGGACAGACGAGCTCCTATAATTCACCCCTCCACTTT	CASSWGQTSSYNSPLHF